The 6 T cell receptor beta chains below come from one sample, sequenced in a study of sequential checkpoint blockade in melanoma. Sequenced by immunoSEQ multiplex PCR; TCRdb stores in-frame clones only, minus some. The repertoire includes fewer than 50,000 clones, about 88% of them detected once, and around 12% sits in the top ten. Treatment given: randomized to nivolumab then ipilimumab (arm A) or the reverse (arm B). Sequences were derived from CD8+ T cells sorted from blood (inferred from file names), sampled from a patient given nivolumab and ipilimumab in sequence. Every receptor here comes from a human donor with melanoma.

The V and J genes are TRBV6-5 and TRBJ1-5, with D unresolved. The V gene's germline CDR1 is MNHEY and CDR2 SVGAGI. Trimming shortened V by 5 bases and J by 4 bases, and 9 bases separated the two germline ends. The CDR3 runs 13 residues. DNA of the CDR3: TGTGCCAGCAGTCCAACGGGGAATCAGCCCCAGCATTTT. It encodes CASSPTGNQPQHF.

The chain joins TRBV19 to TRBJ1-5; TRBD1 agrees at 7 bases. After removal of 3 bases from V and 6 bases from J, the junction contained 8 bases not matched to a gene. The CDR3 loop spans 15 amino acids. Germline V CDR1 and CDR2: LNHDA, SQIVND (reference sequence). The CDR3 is CASSIGAGGVQPQHF. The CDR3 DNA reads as TGTGCCAGTAGTATCGGGGCAGGGGGTGTTCAGCCCCAGCATTTT.

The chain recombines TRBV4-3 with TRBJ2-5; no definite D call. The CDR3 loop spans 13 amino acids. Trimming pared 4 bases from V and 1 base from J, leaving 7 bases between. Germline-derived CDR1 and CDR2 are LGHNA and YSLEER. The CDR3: CASSPRIQETQYF. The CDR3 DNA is TGCGCCAGCAGCCCCAGGATCCAAGAGACCCAGTACTTC.

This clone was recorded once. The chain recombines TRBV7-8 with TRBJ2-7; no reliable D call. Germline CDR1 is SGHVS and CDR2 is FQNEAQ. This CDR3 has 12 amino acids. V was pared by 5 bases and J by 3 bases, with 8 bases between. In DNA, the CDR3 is TGTGCCAGCAGCCACCTAGGCTACGAGCAGTACTTC. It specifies CASSHLGYEQYF. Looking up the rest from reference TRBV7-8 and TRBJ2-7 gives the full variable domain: GAGVSQSPRYKVAKRGQDVALRCDPISGHVSLFWYQQALGQGPEFLTYFQNEAQLDKSGLPSDRFFAERPEGSVSTLKIQRTQQEDSAVYLCASSHLGYEQYFGPGTRLTVT.

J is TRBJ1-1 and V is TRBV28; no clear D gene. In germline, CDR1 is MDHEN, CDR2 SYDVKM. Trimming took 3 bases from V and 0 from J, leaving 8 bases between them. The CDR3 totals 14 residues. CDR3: CASSFRSMNTEAFF. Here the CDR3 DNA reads TGTGCCAGCAGTTTTCGAAGCATGAACACTGAAGCTTTCTTT.

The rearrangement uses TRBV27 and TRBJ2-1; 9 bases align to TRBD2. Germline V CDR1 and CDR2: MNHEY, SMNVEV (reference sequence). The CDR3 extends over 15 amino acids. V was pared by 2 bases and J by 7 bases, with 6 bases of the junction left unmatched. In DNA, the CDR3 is TGTGCCAGCAGTTTAGTAGCGGGAGTTTTGAATGAGCAGTTCTTC. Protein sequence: CASSLVAGVLNEQFF.